Only one count was recorded for the clone carrying this T cell receptor beta chain. Its antigen remains unknown. V gave up 4 bases and J gave up 9 bases, with 19 bases separating them. Germline values: CDR1 LGHNT, CDR2 FRNRAP. The CDR3 runs to 15 residues. The repertoire was sequenced with immunoSEQ multiplex PCR; TCRdb's copy has only in-frame clones and lacks some. The sample includes around 110,000 clones, more than 75% of them seen just once. The sample originates from a study of T cell responses to AZD1222 COVID-19 vaccine. Study findings and constraints: The sample set comprised mostly white British donors with more females, and clonal diversity was possibly underestimated.

The genes are TRBV12-5 and TRBJ2-1; tentative D call: TRBD2 (6 bases). The sample consisted of peripheral blood, taken on day 0 of AZD1222 vaccination. The origin of this receptor is an adult in good health. The CDR3 sequence: CASGSEGGARGEQFF. CDR3 sequence (DNA): TGTGCTAGTGGTTCTGAGGGAGGAGCGAGGGGTGAGCAGTTCTTC.